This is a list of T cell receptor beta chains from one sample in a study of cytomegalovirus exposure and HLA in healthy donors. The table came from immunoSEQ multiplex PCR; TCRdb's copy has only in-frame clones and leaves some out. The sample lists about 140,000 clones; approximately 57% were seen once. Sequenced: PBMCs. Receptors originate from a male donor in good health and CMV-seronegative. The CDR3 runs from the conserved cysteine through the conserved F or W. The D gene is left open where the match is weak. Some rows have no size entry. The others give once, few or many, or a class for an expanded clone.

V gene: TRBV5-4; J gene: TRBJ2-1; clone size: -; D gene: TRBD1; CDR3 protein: CASSRGQENEQFF; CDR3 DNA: TGTGCCAGCAGCAGGGGACAGGAGAATGAGCAGTTCTTC
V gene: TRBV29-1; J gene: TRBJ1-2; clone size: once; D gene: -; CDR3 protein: CSVEVSYGYTF; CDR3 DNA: TGCAGCGTTGAAGTTTCGTATGGCTACACCTTC
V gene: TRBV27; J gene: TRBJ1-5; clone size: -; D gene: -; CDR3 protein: CASSLSGGNQPQHF; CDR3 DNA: TGTGCCAGCAGTTTATCAGGGGGCAATCAGCCCCAGCATTTT
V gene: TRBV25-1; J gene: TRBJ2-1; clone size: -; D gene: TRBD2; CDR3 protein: CASSSASGGSPYNEQFF; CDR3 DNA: TGTGCCAGCAGTAGCGCTAGCGGGGGGTCTCCATACAATGAGCAGTTCTTC
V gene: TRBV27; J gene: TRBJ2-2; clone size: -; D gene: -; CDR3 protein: CASSLPKFPGELFF; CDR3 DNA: TGTGCCAGCAGTTTACCCAAATTTCCCGGGGAGCTGTTTTTT
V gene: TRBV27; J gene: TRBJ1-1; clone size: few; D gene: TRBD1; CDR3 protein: CASGADRGNTEAFF; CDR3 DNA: TGTGCCAGCGGGGCGGACAGGGGCAACACTGAAGCTTTCTTT
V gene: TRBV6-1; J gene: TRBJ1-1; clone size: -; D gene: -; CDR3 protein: CASSELGGDTEAFF; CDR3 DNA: TGTGCCAGCAGTGAACTCGGGGGGGACACTGAAGCTTTCTTT
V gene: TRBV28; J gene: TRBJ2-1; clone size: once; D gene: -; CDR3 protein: CASSLRGYNEQFF; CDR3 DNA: TGTGCCAGCAGTTTAAGGGGATACAATGAGCAGTTCTTC
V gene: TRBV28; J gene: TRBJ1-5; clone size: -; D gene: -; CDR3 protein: CASNPQGPHQPQHF; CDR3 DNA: TGTGCCAGCAACCCACAGGGTCCGCATCAGCCCCAGCATTTT
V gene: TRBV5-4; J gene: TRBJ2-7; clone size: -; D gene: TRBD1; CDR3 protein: CASSLSQGAFYEQYF; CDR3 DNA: TGTGCCAGCAGCCTCTCACAGGGGGCATTCTACGAGCAGTACTTC
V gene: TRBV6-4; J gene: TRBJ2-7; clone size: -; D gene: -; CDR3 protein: CASSDSPGDYEQYF; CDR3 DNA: TGTGCCAGCAGTGACTCGCCAGGGGACTACGAGCAGTACTTC
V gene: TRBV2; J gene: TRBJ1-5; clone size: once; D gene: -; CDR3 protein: CASKGGLQNQPQHF; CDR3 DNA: TGTGCCAGCAAGGGGGGGCTGCAGAACCAGCCCCAGCATTTT
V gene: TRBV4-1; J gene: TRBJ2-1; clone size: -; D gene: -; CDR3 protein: CASSQEAGTSHYNEQFF; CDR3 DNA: TGCGCCAGCAGCCAAGAGGCCGGGACATCCCACTACAATGAGCAGTTCTTC
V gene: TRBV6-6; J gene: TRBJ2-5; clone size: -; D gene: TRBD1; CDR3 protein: CASSLLDRGRQETQYF; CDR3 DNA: TGTGCCAGCAGTCTACTGGACAGGGGGCGGCAAGAGACCCAGTACTTC
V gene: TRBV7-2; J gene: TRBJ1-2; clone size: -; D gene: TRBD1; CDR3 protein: CASSPQGQSYGYTF; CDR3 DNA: TGTGCCAGCAGCCCGCAGGGACAGTCCTATGGCTACACCTTC
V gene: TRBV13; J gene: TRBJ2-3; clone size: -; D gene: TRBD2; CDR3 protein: CASSGRLAGEGDTQYF; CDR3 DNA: TGTGCCAGCAGCGGTCGACTAGCGGGGGAGGGAGATACGCAGTATTTT
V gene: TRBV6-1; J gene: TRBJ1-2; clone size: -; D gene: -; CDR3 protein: CASSEVGGGLYGYTF; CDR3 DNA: TGTGCCAGCAGTGAAGTGGGGGGGGGCCTCTATGGCTACACCTTC
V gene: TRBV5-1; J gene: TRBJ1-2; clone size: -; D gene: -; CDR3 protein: CASSLEGTRYGYTF; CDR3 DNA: TGCGCCAGCAGCTTGGAGGGGACACGCTATGGCTACACCTTC
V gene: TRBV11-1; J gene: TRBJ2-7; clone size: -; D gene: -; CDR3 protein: CASSSRTYEQYF; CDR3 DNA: TGTGCCAGCAGCTCCCGTACCTACGAGCAGTACTTC
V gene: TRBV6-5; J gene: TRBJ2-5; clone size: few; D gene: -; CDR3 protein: CASSYQGETQYF; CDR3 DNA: TGTGCCAGCAGTTACCAGGGGGAGACCCAGTACTTC
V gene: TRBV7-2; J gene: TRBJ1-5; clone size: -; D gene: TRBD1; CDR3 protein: CASSSFRGGSNQPQHF; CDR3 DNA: TGTGCCAGCAGCAGCTTCCGAGGGGGCAGCAATCAGCCCCAGCATTTT
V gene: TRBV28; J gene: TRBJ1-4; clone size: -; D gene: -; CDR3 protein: CASSSPDVWAGEKLFF; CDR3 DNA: TGTGCCAGCAGTTCCCCCGATGTATGGGCGGGCGAAAAACTGTTTTTT
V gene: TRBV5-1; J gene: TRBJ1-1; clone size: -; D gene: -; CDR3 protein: CASSLGTANTEAFF; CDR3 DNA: TGCGCCAGCAGCTTGGGGACAGCAAACACTGAAGCTTTCTTT
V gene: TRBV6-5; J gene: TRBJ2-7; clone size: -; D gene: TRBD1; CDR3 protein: CASSFRTGGRDEQYF; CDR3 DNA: TGTGCCAGCAGTTTCAGGACAGGGGGCAGGGACGAGCAGTACTTC
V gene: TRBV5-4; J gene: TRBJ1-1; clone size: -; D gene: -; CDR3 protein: CASSSGESEAFF; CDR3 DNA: TGTGCCAGCAGCTCGGGTGAGAGCGAAGCTTTCTTT
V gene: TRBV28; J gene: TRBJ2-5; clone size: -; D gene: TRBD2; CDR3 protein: CASSPLAGGWETQYF; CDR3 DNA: TGTGCCAGCAGTCCTCTAGCGGGGGGGTGGGAGACCCAGTACTTC
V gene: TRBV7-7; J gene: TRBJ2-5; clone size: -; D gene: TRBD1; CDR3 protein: CASSPTGQETQYF; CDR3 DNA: TGTGCTAGCAGCCCGACAGGGCAGGAGACCCAGTACTTC
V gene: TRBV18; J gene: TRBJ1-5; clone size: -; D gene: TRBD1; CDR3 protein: CASSPGTGGQPQHF; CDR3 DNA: TGTGCCAGCTCCCCCGGGACAGGGGGTCAGCCCCAGCATTTT
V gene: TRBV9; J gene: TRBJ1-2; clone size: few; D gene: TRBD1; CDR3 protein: CASSVAGQGSFNYGYTF; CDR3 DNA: TGTGCCAGCAGCGTAGCGGGACAGGGAAGTTTTAACTATGGCTACACCTTC
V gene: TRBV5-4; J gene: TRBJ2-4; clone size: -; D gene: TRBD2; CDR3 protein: CASSWGWGGAKNIQYF; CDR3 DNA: TGTGCCAGCAGCTGGGGGTGGGGGGGAGCCAAAAACATTCAGTACTTC
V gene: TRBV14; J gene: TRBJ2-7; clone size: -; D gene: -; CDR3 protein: CASSLTRTFSGVHYEQYF; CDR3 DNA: TGTGCCAGCAGCCTCACCCGGACCTTTTCCGGGGTCCACTACGAGCAGTACTTC
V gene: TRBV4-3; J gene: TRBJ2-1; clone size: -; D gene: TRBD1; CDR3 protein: CASSQGGTGVDEQFF; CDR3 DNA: TGCGCCAGCAGCCAAGGCGGGACAGGGGTAGATGAGCAGTTCTTC